The 16 T cell receptor beta chains below come from one sample, sequenced in a study of cytomegalovirus exposure and HLA in healthy donors. Generated by immunoSEQ multiplex PCR, the TCRdb table keeps only in-frame clones and is missing some. The sample consists of about 310,000 clones, nearly 90% of them appearing once. The sample was PBMCs. These receptors all stem from a young man in good health and CMV-seronegative.

Here the CDR3 reads CASSFVPSGGRNEQFF. The CDR3 nucleotides read TGTGCCAGCAGTTTTGTCCCTAGCGGGGGGAGGAATGAGCAGTTCTTC. V gene TRBV25-1 combines with J gene TRBJ2-1; 11 nucleotides line up with TRBD2. The CDR3 consists of 16 residues. Per the germline V gene, CDR1 is MGHDK and CDR2 is SYGVNS. The junction had 10 bases not matched to a gene; V was cut back by 5 bases and J by 7 bases.

V gene TRBV27 combines with J gene TRBJ2-1, with 10 bases identical to TRBD2. The germline V gene has CDR1 MNHEY and CDR2 SMNVEV (reference sequence). The V and J ends lost 3 bases and 1 base, in that order; junction bases with no gene match: 9. CDR3 size: 18 residues. The CDR3 DNA is TGTGCCAGCAGTTTTGGATTAGCGGGGGGTCCGTCCTACAATGAGCAGTTCTTC. Translated, it gives CASSFGLAGGPSYNEQFF.

Only a few counts were recorded for this clone. V and J are TRBV7-2 and TRBJ2-4; 8 positions match TRBD1. Germline lookup yields CDR1 SGHTA and CDR2 FQGNSA. V dropped 5 bases and J dropped 5; count of bases not matched to a gene: 8. This CDR3 is 15 amino acids long. The CDR3 region is CASSTRTGYQNIQYF. The CDR3 bases are TGTGCCAGCAGCACCAGGACAGGGTACCAAAACATTCAGTACTTC.

In this sample, this clone turned up once. The chain carries TRBV5-6 and TRBJ2-5, with D tentatively TRBD1 (7 bases). Germline assignment: CDR1 SGHDT and CDR2 YYEEEE. This CDR3 comprises 15 residues. V was cut by 1 base and J by 0 bases, with 10 bases left in between. The DNA of the CDR3 is TGTGCCAGCAGCTTGTCAGGGGGGTACCAAGAGACCCAGTACTTC. Residues: CASSLSGGYQETQYF.

The chain is built from TRBV14 and TRBJ2-7; TRBD1 matches 8 bases. The CDR3 runs 16 residues. Trimming at V came to 5 bases and at J to 0 bases, leaving 9 bases not matched to a gene. CDR1 and CDR2 from the germline V gene are SGHDN and FVKESK. DNA for the CDR3: TGTGCCAGCAGCTCTCGGGACAGGCGCTACTCCTACGAGCAGTACTTC. Its translation: CASSSRDRRYSYEQYF.

V usage is TRBV5-1 and J usage is TRBJ1-2; possible D gene TRBD1, 5 bases. In germline, CDR1 is SGHRS, CDR2 YFSETQ. V lost 5 bases and J lost 9, with 17 bases in between. This CDR3 comprises 13 residues. The CDR3 bases are TGCGCCAGCAGACCCGAGACAGCCAGCCGCTACACCTTC. Translated, it gives CASRPETASRYTF. Based on the CDR3 plus reference TRBV5-1 and TRBJ1-2, the full variable domain is KAGVTQTPRYLIKTRGQQVTLSCSPISGHRSVSWYQQTPGQGLQFLFEYFSETQRNKGNFPGRFSGRQFSNSRSEMNVSTLELGDSALYLCASRPETASRYTFGSGTRLTVV.

The chain uses TRBV19 and TRBJ1-6; 8 bases map to TRBD1. Germline V gives CDR1 LNHDA, CDR2 SQIVND (reference sequence). Trimming at V came to 4 bases and at J to 10 bases, leaving 6 bases not matched to a gene. The CDR3 totals 14 residues. CDR3 sequence (DNA): TGTGCCAGTAGTAAGACAGGGGTGGGATCACCCCTCCACTTT. This sequence encodes CASSKTGVGSPLHF. Full variable domain (missing parts from reference TRBV19 and TRBJ1-6): DGGITQSPKYLFRKEGQNVTLSCEQNLNHDAMYWYRQDPGQGLRLIYYSQIVNDFQKGDIAEGYSVSREKKESFPLTVTSAQKNPTAFYLCASSKTGVGSPLHFGNGTRLTVT.

The rearrangement links TRBV12-5 to TRBJ1-3; D is unclear. This CDR3 is 18 amino acids long. Per the germline V gene, CDR1 is LGHNT and CDR2 is FRNRAP. Trimming cost V 0 bases and J 0 bases, with 15 bases left between them. The CDR3 region has the DNA TGTGCTAGTGGTTTGGTATCTTCCCGGGATATCTCTGGAAACACCATATATTTT. It is translated as CASGLVSSRDISGNTIYF.

Concerning this clone: Germline is not matched at one junction end, which may reflect a read error. The V gene is TRBV5-4, the J gene TRBJ2-2; D call uncertain. The CDR3 contains 14 residues. CDR1 is SGHNT, CDR2 YYREEE, per germline (reference sequence). The CDR3 region is CASSFNSGTRELFF. For the CDR3, the DNA is TGTGCCAGCAGCTTCAACTCAGGCACCCGGGAGCTGTTTTTT.

The rearrangement uses TRBV14 and TRBJ1-1, with 8 bases identical to TRBD1. The CDR3 is 16 residues long. Losses at the gene ends were 4 bases for V and 1 base for J; bases not matched to a gene: 8. The V gene's germline CDR1 is SGHDN and CDR2 FVKESK. The CDR3 bases are TGTGCCAGCAGCCCGGGACAGGTTCAATGGAACACTGAAGCTTTCTTT. Translation: CASSPGQVQWNTEAFF.

The gene calls are TRBV7-2 and TRBJ1-5; D may be TRBD1 (5 bases). The CDR3 consists of 14 residues. Trimming removed 6 bases at V and 9 bases at J, with 18 bases between. Germline values: CDR1 SGHTA, CDR2 FQGNSA. The CDR3 DNA reads as TGTGCCAGCAGTCCTGACAAGGGGAATTCGCCCCAGCATTTT. Translation gives CASSPDKGNSPQHF.

The chain uses TRBV6-6 and TRBJ2-5; 14 nucleotides line up with TRBD2. The CDR3 totals 15 residues. Germline loops: CDR1 MNHNY, CDR2 SVGAGI (reference sequence). Germline trimming cut 6 bases from V and 5 bases from J; bases unmatched to any gene: 5. In DNA form, the CDR3 reads TGTGCCAGCAGATCGACTAGCGGGGGGGCGGAGACCCAGTACTTC. Translation: CASRSTSGGAETQYF.

This clone was detected a few times. V is TRBV5-4 and J is TRBJ1-2; TRBD1 matches at 10 bases. Germline CDR1 SGHNT, CDR2 YYREEE (reference sequence). Germline trimming cut 0 bases from V and 4 bases from J; bases unmatched to any gene: 3. The CDR3 is made up of 15 amino acids. The CDR3 spells CASSLADRGSYGYTF. In nucleotides, the CDR3 is TGTGCCAGCAGCTTGGCGGACAGGGGGTCCTATGGCTACACCTTC.

The V gene is TRBV27, the J gene TRBJ2-3; the match to TRBD2 covers 11 bases. From germline, CDR1 is MNHEY and CDR2 SMNVEV (reference sequence). This CDR3 is 15 amino acids long. With 6 bases clipped from V and 7 bases from J, the junction kept 9 bases outside the gene matches. CDR3 loop: CASSPGTSGTNTQYF. In DNA form, the CDR3 reads TGTGCCAGCAGCCCCGGGACTAGCGGAACCAATACGCAGTATTTT.

In nucleotides, the CDR3 is TGCGCCAGCAGCCACGGGACAGTGAGGACCGGGGAGCTGTTTTTT. It translates to CASSHGTVRTGELFF. This chain links TRBV4-3 with TRBJ2-2; 7 bases map to TRBD1. CDR1 is LGHNA, CDR2 YSLEER, per germline. The junction had 6 bases not matched to a gene; V was cut back by 3 bases and J by 5 bases. CDR3 length equals 15 residues.

This chain connects TRBV25-1 to TRBJ1-2; no clear D. V dropped 6 bases and J dropped 4 bases, with 24 bases sitting between them. CDR1 is MGHDK and CDR2 is SYGVNS in the germline V gene. The CDR3 is 17 residues long. The CDR3 protein is CASSPIEGRRDTYGYTF. The CDR3 DNA is TGTGCCAGCAGCCCGATTGAGGGTCGGCGGGATACCTATGGCTACACCTTC.